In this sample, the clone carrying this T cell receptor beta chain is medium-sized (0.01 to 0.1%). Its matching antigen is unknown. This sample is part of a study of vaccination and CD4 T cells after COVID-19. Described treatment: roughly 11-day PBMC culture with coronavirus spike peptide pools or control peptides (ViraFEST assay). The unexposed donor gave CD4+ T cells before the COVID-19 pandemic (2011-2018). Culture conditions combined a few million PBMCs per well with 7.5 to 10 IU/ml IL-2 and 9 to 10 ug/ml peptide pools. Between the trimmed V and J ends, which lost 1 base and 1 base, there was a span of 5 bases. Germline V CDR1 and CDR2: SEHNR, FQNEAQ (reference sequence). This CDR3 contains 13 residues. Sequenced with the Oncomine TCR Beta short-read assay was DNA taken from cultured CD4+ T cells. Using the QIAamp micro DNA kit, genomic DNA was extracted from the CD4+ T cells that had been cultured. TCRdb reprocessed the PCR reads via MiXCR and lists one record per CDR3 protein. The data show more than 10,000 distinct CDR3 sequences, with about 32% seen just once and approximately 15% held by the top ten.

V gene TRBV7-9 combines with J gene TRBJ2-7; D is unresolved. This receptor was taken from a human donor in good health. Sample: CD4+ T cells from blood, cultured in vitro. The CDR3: CASSLVWSYEQYF. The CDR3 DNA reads TGTGCCAGCAGCTTAGTCTGGTCCTACGAGCAGTACTTC.